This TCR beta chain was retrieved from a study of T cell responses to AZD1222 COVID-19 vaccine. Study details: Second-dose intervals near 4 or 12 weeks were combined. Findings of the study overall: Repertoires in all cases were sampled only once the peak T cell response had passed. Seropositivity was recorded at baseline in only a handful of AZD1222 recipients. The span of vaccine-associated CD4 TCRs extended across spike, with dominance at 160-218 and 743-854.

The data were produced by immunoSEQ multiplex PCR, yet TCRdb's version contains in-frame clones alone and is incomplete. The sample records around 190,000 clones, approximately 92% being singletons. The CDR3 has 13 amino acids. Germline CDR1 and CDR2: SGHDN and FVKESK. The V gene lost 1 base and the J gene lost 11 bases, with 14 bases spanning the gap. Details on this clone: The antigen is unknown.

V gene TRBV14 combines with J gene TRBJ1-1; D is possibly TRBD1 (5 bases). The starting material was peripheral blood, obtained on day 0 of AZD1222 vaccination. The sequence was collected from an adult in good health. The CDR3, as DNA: TGTGCCAGCAGCCAAGGGGCCAGGGAGGGCGCTTTCTTT. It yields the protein CASSQGAREGAFF.